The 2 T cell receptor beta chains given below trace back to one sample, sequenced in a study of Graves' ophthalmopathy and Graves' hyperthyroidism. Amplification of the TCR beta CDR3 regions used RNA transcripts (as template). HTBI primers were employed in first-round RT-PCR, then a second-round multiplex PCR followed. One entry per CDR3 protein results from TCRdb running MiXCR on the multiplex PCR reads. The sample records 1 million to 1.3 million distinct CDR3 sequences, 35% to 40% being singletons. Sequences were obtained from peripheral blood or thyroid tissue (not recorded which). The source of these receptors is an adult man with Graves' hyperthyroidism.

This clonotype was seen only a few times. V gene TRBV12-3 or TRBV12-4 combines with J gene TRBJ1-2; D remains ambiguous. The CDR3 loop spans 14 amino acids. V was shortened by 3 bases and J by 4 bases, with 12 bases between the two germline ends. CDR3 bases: TGTGCCAGCAGTTTGGAGGGTGGCTTCTATGGCTACACCTTC. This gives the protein CASSLEGGFYGYTF.

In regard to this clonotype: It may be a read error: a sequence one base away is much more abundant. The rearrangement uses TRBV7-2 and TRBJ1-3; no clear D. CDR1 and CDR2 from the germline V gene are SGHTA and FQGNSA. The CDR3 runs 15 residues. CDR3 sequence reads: CASSDQRSSGNTVYF. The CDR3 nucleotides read TGTGCCAGCAGCGATCAGAGGAGCTCTGGAAACACCGTATATTTT.